This TCR beta chain was retrieved from a study of blood T cell repertoires in COVID-19 (dated by TCRdb to the early 2020s). Background for the entire study: Samples covering the acute and convalescent phases of COVID-19 were provided by collaborators in the United States, Italy and Spain. Sample metadata almost always included a de-identified subject ID, COVID-19 status, age in years and sex. The material from the prospective study consisted of cDNA or gDNA derived from T cells, B-cell-depleted T cells, or PBMCs. Samples were obtained from the ongoing ImmuneRACE study (first 160 participants) and from over 1,000 subjects provided by 6 global collaborators. The repertoires were made available in a free public database intended to serve as a resource for research on the immune response to SARS-CoV-2. Where HLA class I and class II types were available, the types were taken from metadata supplied by the sample provider, not from assay-based typing. The dataset comprised deeply sampled blood TCRbeta repertoires from subjects exposed to, actively infected with, or recovered from COVID-19. General conclusions and limits of the study: Clinical and demographic metadata were provided uncurated, with the amount varying by source and participant.

TCRbeta CDR3 regions were amplified from genomic DNA using the immunoSEQ Assay, a bias-controlled multiplex PCR. Per the source publication's procedure: The number of nucleated cells in each sample was estimated from the amplification of reference gene primers within the assay. To quantify the absolute abundance of each unique TCRbeta CDR3 rearrangement, sequence reads were collapsed and filtered. For each sample, productive Simpson clonality was calculated by taking the square root of Simpson's diversity index across productive rearrangements. In its TCRdb copy, this immuneACCESS table keeps in-frame sequences only and misses some clones. Where compared with another copy, unresolved V genes explain less than half of these, and the others have no known cause. V and J calls and clone size are as listed in that table; D and trimming were resolved from the DNA. The sample has about 320,000 clones on record, about 85% of them singletons. The ten biggest clones cover around 1.8% of the sample.

Enrolling through a virtual design, the prospective study's participants ranged in age from roughly 18 to 100 years and lived across roughly 24 United States geographic areas. To assign participants to cohorts, the prospective study relied on clinical history that participants themselves reported in a screening survey and a study questionnaire. Exposed participants were defined as having been in contact with someone with a PCR-confirmed or clinician-diagnosed COVID-19 case within 2 weeks of study entry. Mobile phlebotomists in the prospective study collected whole blood, serum and a nasopharyngeal or oropharyngeal swab from every participant. Additional blood draws and questionnaires over an approximately 2-month period could optionally be provided by prospective study participants. Before DNA extraction, blood samples from the prospective study were shipped at room temperature or frozen. The CDR3 spans 16 residues, from the cysteine through the phenylalanine. Solely the CDR3 DNA is kept, with 48 bases framed from the first base. The germline V gene yields MDHEN for CDR1 and SYDVKM for CDR2. The germline V and J ends show losses of 5 bases and 5 bases respectively, and no gene match explains 8 bases of the junction.

As for this clone: Its antigen is unknown. Base qualities are missing; no much larger clone stands one base away.

The sequenced sample consisted of PBMCs or T cells enriched from blood (not recorded which). The rearrangement joined TRBV28 to TRBJ2-2; 10 bases in between match TRBD1. The receptor's source is a woman in her twenties or thirties who had been exposed to COVID-19. The CDR3: CASSETGGYRTGELFF. At the DNA level, the sequence is TGTGCCAGCAGTGAGACAGGGGGCTATCGTACCGGGGAGCTGTTTTTT.